This T cell receptor beta chain was retrieved from a study of blood T cell repertoires in COVID-19. Using immunoSEQ multiplex PCR, the repertoire was profiled, and TCRdb retains in-frame clones only, with some absent. Here the sample spans about 250,000 clones, 88% being singletons. This CDR3 spans 13 amino acids. Germline V CDR1 and CDR2: KGHSH, LQKENI. Between the trimmed V and J ends, which lost 3 bases and 4 bases, there was a span of 7 bases. The sequenced material came from PBMCs or T cells enriched from blood (not recorded which). This receptor was identified in a woman aged 45 to 65 who had recovered from COVID-19. V gene TRBV18 combines with J gene TRBJ1-5; D is uncertain. The CDR3 loop reads CASSPWANQPQHF. The CDR3 DNA sequence: TGTGCCAGCTCACCGTGGGCTAATCAGCCCCAGCATTTT. Combining the CDR3 with reference TRBV18 and TRBJ1-5 gives the whole variable domain NAGVMQNPRHLVRRRGQEARLRCSPMKGHSHVYWYRQLPEEGLKFMVYLQKENIIDESGMPKERFSAEFPKEGPSILRIQQVVRGDSAAYFCASSPWANQPQHFGDGTRLSIL.